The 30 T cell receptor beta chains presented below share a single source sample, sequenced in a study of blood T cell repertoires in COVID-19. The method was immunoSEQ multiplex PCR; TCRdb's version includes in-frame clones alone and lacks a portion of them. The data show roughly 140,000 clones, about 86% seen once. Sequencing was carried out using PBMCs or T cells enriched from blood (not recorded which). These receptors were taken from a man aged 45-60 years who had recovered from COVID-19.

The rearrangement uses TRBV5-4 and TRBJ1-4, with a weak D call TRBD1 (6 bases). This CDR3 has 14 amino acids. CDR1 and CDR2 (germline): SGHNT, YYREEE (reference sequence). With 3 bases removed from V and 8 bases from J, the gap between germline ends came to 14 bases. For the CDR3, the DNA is TGTGCCAGCAGCTCTACACAGGGTATGGAAAAACTGTTTTTT. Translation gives CASSSTQGMEKLFF.

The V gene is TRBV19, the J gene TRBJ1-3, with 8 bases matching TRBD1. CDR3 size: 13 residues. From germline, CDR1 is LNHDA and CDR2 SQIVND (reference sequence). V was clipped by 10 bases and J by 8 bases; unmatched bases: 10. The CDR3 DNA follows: TGTGCCAAAACAAAGGACAGGGCGGACACCATATATTTT. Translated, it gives CAKTKDRADTIYF.

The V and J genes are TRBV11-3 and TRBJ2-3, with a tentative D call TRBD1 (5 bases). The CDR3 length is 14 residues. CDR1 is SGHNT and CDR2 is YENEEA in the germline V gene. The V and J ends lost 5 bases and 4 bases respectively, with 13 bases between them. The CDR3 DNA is TGTGCCAGCAGCGAGAGCTGGGGCCCAGATACGCAGTATTTT. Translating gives CASSESWGPDTQYF.

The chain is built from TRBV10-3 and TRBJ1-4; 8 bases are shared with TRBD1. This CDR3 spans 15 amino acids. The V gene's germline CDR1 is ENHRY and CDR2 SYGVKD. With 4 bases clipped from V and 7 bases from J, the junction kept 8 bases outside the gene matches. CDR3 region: CAISATGGVGEKLFF. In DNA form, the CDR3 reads TGTGCCATCAGTGCAACAGGGGGTGTCGGTGAAAAACTGTTTTTT.

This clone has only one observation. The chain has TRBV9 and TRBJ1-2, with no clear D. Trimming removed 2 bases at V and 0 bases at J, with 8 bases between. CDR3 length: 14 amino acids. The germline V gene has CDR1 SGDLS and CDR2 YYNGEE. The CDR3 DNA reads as TGTGCCAGCAGCGTTGGAGAAGCTAACTATGGCTACACCTTC. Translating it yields CASSVGEANYGYTF. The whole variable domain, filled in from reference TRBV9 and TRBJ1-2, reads DSGVTQTPKHLITATGQRVTLRCSPRSGDLSVYWYQQSLDQGLQFLIQYYNGEERAKGNILERFSAQQFPDLHSELNLSSLELGDSALYFCASSVGEANYGYTFGSGTRLTVV.

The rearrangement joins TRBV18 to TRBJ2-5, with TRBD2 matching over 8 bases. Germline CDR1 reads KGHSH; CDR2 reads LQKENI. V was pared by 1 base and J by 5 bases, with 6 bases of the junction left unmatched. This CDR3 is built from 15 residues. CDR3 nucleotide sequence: TGTGCCAGCTCACCACGCGGGGGGCGCGAGGAGACCCAGTACTTC. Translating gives CASSPRGGREETQYF. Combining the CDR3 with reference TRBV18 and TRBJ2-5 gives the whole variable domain NAGVMQNPRHLVRRRGQEARLRCSPMKGHSHVYWYRQLPEEGLKFMVYLQKENIIDESGMPKERFSAEFPKEGPSILRIQQVVRGDSAAYFCASSPRGGREETQYFGPGTRLLVL.

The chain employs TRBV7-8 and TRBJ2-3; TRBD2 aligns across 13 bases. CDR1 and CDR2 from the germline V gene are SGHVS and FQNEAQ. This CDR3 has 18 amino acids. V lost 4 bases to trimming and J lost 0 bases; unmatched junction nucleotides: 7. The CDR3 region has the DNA TGTGCCAGCAGCTCCGGACTAGCGGGGGAACCTAGCACAGATACGCAGTATTTT. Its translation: CASSSGLAGEPSTDTQYF.

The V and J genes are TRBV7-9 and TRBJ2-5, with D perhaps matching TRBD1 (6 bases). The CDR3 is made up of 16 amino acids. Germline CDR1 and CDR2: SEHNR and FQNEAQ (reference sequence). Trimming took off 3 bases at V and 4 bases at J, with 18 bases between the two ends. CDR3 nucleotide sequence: TGTGCCAGCAGCTTTGACCCGGGGTACAGGGTAGAGACCCAGTACTTC. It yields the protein CASSFDPGYRVETQYF.

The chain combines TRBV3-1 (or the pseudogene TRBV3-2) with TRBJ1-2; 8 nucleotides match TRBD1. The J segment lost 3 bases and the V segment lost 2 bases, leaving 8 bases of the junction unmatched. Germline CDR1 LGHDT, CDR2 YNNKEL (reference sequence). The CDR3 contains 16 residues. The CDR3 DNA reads TGTGCCAGCAGCCAAAGGGGGCAGGGGGCGGACTATGGCTACACCTTC. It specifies CASSQRGQGADYGYTF.

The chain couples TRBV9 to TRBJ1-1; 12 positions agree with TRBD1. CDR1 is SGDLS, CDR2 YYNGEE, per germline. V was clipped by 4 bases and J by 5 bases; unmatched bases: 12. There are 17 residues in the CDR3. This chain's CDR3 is CASSPTPGQGAKTEAFF. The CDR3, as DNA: TGTGCCAGCAGCCCCACTCCGGGACAGGGGGCGAAGACTGAAGCTTTCTTT.

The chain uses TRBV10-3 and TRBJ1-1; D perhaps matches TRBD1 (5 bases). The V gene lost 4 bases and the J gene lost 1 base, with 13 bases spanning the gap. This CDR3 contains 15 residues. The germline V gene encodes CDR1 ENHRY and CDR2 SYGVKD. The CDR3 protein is CAISVSSTENTEAFF. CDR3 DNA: TGTGCCATCAGTGTTAGTTCGACAGAGAACACTGAAGCTTTCTTT.

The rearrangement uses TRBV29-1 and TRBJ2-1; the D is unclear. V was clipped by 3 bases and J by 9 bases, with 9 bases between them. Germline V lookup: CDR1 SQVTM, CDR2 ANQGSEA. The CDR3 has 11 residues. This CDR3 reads CSVDVAFEQFF. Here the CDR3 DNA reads TGCAGCGTTGATGTTGCGTTTGAGCAGTTCTTC.

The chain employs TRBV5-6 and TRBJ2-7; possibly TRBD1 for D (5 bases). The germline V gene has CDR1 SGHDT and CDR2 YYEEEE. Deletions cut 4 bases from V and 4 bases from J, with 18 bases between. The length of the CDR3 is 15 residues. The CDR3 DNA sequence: TGTGCCAGCAGCCCCCGCCAGGGCTTCGGTTACGAGCAGTACTTC. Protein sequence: CASSPRQGFGYEQYF. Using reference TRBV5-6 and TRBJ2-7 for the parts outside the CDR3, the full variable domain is DAGVTQSPTHLIKTRGQQVTLRCSPKSGHDTVSWYQQALGQGPQFIFQYYEEEERQRGNFPDRFSGHQFPNYSSELNVNALLLGDSALYLCASSPRQGFGYEQYFGPGTRLTVT.

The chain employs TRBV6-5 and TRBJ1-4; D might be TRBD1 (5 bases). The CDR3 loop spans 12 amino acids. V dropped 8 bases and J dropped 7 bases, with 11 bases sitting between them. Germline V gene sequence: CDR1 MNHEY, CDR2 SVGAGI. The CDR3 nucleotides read TGTGCCAGCCGGGGGAAGGGTGAAAAACTGTTTTTT. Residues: CASRGKGEKLFF.

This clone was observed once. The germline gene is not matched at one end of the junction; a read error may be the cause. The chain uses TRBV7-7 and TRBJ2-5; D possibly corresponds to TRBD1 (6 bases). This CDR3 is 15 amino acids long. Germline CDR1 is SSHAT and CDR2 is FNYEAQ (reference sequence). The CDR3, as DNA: TGTGCTAGCAGCTTAGTACAGGGAAGGGGAGAGACCCAGTACTTC. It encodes CASSLVQGRGETQYF.

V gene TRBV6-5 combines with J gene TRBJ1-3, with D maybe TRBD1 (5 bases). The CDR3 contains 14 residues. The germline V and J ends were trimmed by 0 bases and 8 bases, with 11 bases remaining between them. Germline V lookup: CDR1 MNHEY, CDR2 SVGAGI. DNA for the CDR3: TGTGCCAGCAGTTACTCGTCGGGGGTGGACACCATATATTTT. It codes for CASSYSSGVDTIYF.

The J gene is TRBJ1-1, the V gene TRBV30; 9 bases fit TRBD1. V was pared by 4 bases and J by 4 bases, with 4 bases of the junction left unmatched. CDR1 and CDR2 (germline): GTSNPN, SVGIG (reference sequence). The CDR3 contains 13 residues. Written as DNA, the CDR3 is TGTGCCTGGACCCTGGACAGGGGCACTGAAGCTTTCTTT. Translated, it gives CAWTLDRGTEAFF.

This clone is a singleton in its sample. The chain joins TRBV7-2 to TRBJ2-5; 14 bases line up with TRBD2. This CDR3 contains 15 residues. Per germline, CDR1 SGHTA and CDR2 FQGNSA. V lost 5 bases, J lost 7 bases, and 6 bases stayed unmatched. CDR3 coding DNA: TGTGCCAGCAGCCAGGGGACTAGCGGGGGCGCGACCCAGTACTTC. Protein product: CASSQGTSGGATQYF.

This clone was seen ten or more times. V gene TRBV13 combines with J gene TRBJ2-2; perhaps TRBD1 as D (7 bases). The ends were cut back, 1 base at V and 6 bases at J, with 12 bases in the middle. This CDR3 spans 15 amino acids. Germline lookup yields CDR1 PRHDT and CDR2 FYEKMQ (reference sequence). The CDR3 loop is CASSLEGGGSGELFF. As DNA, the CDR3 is TGTGCCAGCAGCTTAGAAGGAGGGGGCTCCGGGGAGCTGTTTTTT.

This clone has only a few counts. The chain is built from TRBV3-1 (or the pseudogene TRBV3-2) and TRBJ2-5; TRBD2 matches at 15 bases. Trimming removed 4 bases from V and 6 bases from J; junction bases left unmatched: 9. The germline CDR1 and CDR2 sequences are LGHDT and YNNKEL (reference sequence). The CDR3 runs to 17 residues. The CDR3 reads CASSLTGTSGGRQTQYF. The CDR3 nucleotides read TGTGCCAGCAGCCTCACCGGGACTAGCGGGGGGAGGCAGACCCAGTACTTC.

CDR3 sequence: CASGLQGGNQPQHF. The CDR3 coding sequence is TGTGCTAGTGGTTTACAGGGGGGAAATCAGCCCCAGCATTTT. The chain couples TRBV12-5 to TRBJ1-5, with 8 bases lining up with TRBD1. The germline gives CDR1 LGHNT, CDR2 FRNRAP. The CDR3 spans 14 residues. J gave up 4 bases and V 3 bases, and 2 bases lay outside the gene matches. The full variable domain, completed using reference TRBV12-5 and TRBJ1-5, is DARVTQTPRHKVTEMGQEVTMRCQPILGHNTVFWYRQTMMQGLELLAYFRNRAPLDDSGMPKDRFSAEMPDATLATLKIQPSEPRDSAVYFCASGLQGGNQPQHFGDGTRLSIL.

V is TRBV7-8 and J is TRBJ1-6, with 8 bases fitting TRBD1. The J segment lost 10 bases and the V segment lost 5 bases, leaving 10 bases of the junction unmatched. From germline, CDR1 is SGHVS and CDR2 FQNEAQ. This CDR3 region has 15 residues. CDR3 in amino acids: CASSTRQGPASPLHF. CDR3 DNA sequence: TGTGCCAGCAGCACCCGACAGGGGCCTGCGTCACCCCTCCACTTT.

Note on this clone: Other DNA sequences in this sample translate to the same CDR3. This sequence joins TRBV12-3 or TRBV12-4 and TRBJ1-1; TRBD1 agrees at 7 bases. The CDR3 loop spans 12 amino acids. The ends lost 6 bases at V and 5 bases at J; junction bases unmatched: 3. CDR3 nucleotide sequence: TGTGCCAGCAGCCCCAGGGGGACTGAAGCTTTCTTT. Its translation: CASSPRGTEAFF.

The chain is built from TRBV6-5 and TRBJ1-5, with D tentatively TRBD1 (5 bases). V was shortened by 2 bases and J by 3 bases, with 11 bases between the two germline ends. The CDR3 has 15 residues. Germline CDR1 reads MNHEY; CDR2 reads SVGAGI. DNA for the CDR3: TGTGCCAGCAGTTACCTAGGAGGGGACAATCAGCCCCAGCATTTT. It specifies CASSYLGGDNQPQHF.

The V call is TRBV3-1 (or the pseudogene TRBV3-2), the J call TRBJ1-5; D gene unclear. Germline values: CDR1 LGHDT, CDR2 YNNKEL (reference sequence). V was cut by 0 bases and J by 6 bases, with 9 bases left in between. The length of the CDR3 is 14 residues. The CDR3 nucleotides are TGTGCCAGCAGCCAAGATACCGTGCGTCAGCCCCAGCATTTT. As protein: CASSQDTVRQPQHF.

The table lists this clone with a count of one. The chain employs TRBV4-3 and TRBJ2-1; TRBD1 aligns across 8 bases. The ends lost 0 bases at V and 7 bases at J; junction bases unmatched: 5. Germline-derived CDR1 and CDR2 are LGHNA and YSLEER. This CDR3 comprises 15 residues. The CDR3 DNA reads TGCGCCAGCAGCCAAGACAGGCGGACAGGGAATGAGCAGTTCTTC. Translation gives CASSQDRRTGNEQFF.

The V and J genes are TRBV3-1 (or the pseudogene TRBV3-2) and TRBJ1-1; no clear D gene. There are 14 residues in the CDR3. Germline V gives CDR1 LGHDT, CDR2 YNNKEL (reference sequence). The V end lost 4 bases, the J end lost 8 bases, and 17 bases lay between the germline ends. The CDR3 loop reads CASSPQDMVKEAFF. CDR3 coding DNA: TGTGCCAGCAGCCCCCAGGATATGGTTAAAGAAGCTTTCTTT.

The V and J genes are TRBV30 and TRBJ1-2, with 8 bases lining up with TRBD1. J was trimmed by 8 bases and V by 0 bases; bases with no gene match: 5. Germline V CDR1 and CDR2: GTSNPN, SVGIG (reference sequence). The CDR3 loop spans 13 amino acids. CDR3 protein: CAWSVSGGSGYTF. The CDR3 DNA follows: TGTGCCTGGAGTGTTTCAGGGGGCTCAGGCTACACCTTC.

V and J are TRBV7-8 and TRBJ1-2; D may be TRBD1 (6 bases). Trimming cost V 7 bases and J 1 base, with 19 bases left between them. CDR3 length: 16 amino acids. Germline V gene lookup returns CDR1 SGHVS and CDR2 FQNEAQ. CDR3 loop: CASTQGGARSNYGYTF. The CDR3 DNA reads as TGTGCCAGCACCCAAGGGGGGGCGCGAAGTAACTATGGCTACACCTTC.

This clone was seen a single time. CDR3 loop: CASSKNPGAGNTIYF. The CDR3 bases are TGTGCCAGCAGTAAAAACCCAGGGGCCGGAAACACCATATATTTT. The chain is built from TRBV7-7 and TRBJ1-3; the D gene is possibly TRBD1 (6 bases). V was cut by 6 bases and J by 4 bases, with 16 bases left in between. CDR1 and CDR2 from the germline V gene are SSHAT and FNYEAQ (reference sequence). There are 15 residues in the CDR3.